Shown below are 9 T cell receptor beta chains from a single sample sequenced in a study of spatial heterogeneity in lung cancer. TCRdb re-derived calls from the 5' RACE reads in MiXCR, one entry per CDR3 protein. The sample consists of around 40,000 distinct CDR3 sequences, roughly 5.2% of them appearing once. Stated time point: sample taken at primary tumor resection. The sample consisted of PBMCs, taken at surgery. The receptors come from a female donor with early-stage non-small cell lung cancer.

The chain carries TRBV18 and TRBJ1-1, with D possibly being TRBD1 (6 bases). Trimming cost V 3 bases and J 8 bases, with 7 bases left between them. CDR1 and CDR2 (germline): KGHSH, LQKENI. This CDR3 spans 11 amino acids. CDR3 protein: CASSPQGEAFF. CDR3 coding DNA: TGTGCCAGCTCACCGCAGGGGGAAGCTTTCTTT.

The sample holds many counts of this clonotype. V gene TRBV2 combines with J gene TRBJ2-2; D remains ambiguous. The CDR3 has 14 amino acids. Germline CDR1 reads SNHLY; CDR2 reads FYNNEI. Trimming stripped 6 bases from V and 0 bases from J, with 8 bases between. The CDR3, as DNA: TGTGCCAGCAGGGGGATCGCGAACACCGGGGAGCTGTTTTTT. Its protein is CASRGIANTGELFF.

This clonotype was seen repeatedly, ten times or more. The chain combines TRBV29-1 with TRBJ2-1; 8 bases are a match to TRBD1. Germline lookup yields CDR1 SQVTM and CDR2 ANQGSEA. The length of the CDR3 is 15 residues. The ends lost 5 bases at V and 0 bases at J; junction bases unmatched: 6. Here the CDR3 reads CSVRAGGSSYNEQFF. The CDR3 coding sequence is TGCAGCGTTCGGGCAGGGGGCAGCTCCTACAATGAGCAGTTCTTC.

This clonotype was detected many times. This chain uses TRBV28 with TRBJ1-1; tentatively, D is TRBD1 (6 bases). The CDR3 length is 15 residues. V was trimmed by 6 bases and J by 6 bases, leaving 20 bases between them. Germline loops: CDR1 MDHEN, CDR2 SYDVKM. Here the CDR3 reads CASSAPDSAWPEAFF. The CDR3 nucleotides read TGTGCCAGCAGCGCCCCGGACAGCGCTTGGCCTGAAGCTTTCTTT.

This clonotype was seen many times. The chain couples TRBV5-5 to TRBJ2-2; weak D call: TRBD2 (6 bases). CDR3 length: 15 amino acids. Trimming stripped 4 bases from V and 4 bases from J, with 14 bases between. Germline lookup yields CDR1 SGHKS and CDR2 YYEKEE (reference sequence). The CDR3 DNA follows: TGTGCCAGCAGCCTCGGGGGTGGTCCCACCGGGGAGCTGTTTTTT. It translates to CASSLGGGPTGELFF.

V gene TRBV6-5 combines with J gene TRBJ2-2; TRBD2 aligns across 8 bases. Germline V gene data show CDR1 as MNHEY and CDR2 as SVGAGI. V gave up 1 base and J gave up 0 bases; unmatched junction bases: 4. CDR3 length: 17 residues. CDR3: CASSYFSGGANTGELFF. The DNA of the CDR3 is TGTGCCAGCAGTTACTTCAGCGGGGGCGCGAACACCGGGGAGCTGTTTTTT.

At least ten counts were recorded for this clonotype. This rearrangement joins TRBV29-1 to TRBJ2-7, with 7 bases fitting TRBD1. CDR1 is SQVTM, CDR2 ANQGSEA, per germline. The J segment lost 6 bases and the V segment lost 4 bases, leaving 6 bases of the junction unmatched. The CDR3 sequence is 12 residues long. CDR3 protein: CSVGKGGVEQYF. For the CDR3, the DNA is TGCAGCGTTGGGAAAGGGGGCGTCGAGCAGTACTTC.

This clonotype is medium-sized in the sample. The chain joins TRBV11-2 to TRBJ2-4, with D unclear. V lost 3 bases and J 6 bases, leaving 12 bases between the germline ends. There are 14 residues in the CDR3. Germline lookup yields CDR1 SGHAT and CDR2 FQNNGV. CDR3 residues: CASSFPGSPNIQYF. The CDR3 nucleotides read TGTGCCAGCAGCTTCCCGGGCTCACCAAACATTCAGTACTTC. Supplemented by reference TRBV11-2 and TRBJ2-4, the full variable domain reads EAGVAQSPRYKIIEKRQSVAFWCNPISGHATLYWYQQILGQGPKLLIQFQNNGVVDDSQLPKDRFSAERLKGVDSTLKIQPAKLEDSAVYLCASSFPGSPNIQYFGAGTRLSVL.

At least ten counts were recorded for this clonotype. The chain uses TRBV28 and TRBJ1-1; TRBD1 matches at 11 bases. V dropped 8 bases and J dropped 5; count of bases not matched to a gene: 7. CDR3 length: 14 residues. The germline gives CDR1 MDHEN, CDR2 SYDVKM. CDR3 sequence: CASPGQGEGTEAFF. The CDR3 DNA reads TGTGCCAGCCCGGGACAGGGGGAGGGGACTGAAGCTTTCTTT.